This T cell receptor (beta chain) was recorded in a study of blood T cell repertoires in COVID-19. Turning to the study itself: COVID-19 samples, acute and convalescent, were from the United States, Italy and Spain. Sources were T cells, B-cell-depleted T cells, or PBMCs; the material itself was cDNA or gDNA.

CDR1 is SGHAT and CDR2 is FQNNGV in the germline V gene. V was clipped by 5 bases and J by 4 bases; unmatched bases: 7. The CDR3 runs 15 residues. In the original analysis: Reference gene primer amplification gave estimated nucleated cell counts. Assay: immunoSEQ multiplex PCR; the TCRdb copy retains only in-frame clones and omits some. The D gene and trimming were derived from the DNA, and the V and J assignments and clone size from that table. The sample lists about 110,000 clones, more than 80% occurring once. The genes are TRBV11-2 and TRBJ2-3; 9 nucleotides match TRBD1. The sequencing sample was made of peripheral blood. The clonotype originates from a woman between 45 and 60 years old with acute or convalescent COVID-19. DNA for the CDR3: TGTGCCAGCAGCCGCCGGGACAGGGTCCCAGATACGCAGTATTTT. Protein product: CASSRRDRVPDTQYF.